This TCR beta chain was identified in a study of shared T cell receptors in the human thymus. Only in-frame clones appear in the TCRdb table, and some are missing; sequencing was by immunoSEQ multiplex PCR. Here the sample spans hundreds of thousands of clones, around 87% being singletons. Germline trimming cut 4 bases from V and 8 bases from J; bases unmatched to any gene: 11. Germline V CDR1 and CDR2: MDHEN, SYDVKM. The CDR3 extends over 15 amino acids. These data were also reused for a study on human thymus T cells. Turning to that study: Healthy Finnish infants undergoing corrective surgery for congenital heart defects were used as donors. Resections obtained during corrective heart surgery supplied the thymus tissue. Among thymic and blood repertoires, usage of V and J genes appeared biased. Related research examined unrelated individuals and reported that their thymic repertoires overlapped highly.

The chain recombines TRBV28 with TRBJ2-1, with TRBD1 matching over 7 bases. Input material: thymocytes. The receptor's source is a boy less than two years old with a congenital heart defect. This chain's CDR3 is CASSSGTVFGDEQFF. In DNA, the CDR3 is TGTGCCAGCAGTTCAGGGACAGTCTTTGGTGATGAGCAGTTCTTC.